The source of this TCR beta chain is a study of blood T cell repertoires in COVID-19. Overall study: COVID-19 samples, acute and convalescent, were from the United States, Italy and Spain.

Losses at the gene ends were 6 bases for V and 5 bases for J; bases not matched to a gene: 7. Per the germline V gene, CDR1 is KGHSH and CDR2 is LQKENI. There are 15 residues in the CDR3. Repertoires were generated with immunoSEQ multiplex PCR, while TCRdb's copy carries only in-frame clones and drops some. The repertoire includes tens of thousands of clones, approximately 85% of them detected once, and about 13% sits in the top ten. The chain has TRBV18 and TRBJ2-1; TRBD2 matches at 10 bases. The specimen sequenced was peripheral blood. The sequence was obtained from a human donor in a cohort sampled during active COVID-19. Here the CDR3 reads CASSPTSGSNNEQFF. In nucleotides, the CDR3 is TGTGCCAGCTCGCCGACTAGCGGGTCAAACAATGAGCAGTTCTTC.